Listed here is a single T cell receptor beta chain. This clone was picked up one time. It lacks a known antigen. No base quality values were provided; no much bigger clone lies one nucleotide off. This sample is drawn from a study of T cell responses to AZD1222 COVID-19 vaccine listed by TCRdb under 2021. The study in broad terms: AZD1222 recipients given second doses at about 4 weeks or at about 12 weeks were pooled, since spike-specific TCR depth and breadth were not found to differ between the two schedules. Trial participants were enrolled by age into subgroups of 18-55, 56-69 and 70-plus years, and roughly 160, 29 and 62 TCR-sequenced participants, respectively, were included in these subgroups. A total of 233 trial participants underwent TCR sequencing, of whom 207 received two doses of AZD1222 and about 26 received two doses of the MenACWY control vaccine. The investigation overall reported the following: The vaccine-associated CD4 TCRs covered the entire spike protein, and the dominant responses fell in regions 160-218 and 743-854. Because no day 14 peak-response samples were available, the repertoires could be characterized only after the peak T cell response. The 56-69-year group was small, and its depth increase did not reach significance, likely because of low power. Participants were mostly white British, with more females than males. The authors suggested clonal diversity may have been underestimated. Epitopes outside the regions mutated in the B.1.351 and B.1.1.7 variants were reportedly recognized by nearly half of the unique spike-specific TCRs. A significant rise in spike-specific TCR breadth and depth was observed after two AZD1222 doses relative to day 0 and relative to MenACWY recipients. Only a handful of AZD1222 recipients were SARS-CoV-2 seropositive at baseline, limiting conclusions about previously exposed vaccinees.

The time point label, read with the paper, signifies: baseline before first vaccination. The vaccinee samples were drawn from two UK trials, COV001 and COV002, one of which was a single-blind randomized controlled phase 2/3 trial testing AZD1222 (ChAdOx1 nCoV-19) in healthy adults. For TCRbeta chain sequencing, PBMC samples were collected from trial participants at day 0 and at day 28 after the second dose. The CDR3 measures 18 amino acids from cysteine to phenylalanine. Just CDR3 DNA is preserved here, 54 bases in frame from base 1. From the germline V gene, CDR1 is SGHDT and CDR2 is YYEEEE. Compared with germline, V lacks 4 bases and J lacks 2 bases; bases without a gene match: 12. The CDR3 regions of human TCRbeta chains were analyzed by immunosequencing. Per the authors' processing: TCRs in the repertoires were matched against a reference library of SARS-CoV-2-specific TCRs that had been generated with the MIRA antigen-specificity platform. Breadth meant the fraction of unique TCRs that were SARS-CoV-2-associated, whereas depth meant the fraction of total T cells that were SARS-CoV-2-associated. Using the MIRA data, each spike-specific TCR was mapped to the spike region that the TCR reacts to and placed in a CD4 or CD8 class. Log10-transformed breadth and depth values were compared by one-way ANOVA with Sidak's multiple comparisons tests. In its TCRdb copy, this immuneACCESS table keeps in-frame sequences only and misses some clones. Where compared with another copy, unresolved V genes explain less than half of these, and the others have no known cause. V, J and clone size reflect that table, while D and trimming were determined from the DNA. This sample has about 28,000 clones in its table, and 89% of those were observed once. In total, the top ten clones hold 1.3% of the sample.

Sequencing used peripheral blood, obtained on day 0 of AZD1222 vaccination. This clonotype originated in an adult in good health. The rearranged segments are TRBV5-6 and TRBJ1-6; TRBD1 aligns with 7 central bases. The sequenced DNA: TGTGCCAGCAGCCAGGGGGGGACGGGGAGTACCTATAATTCACCCCTCCACTTT. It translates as CASSQGGTGSTYNSPLHF. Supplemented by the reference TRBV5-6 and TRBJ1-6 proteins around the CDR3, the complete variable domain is DAGVTQSPTHLIKTRGQQVTLRCSPKSGHDTVSWYQQALGQGPQFIFQYYEEEERQRGNFPDRFSGHQFPNYSSELNVNALLLGDSALYLCASSQGGTGSTYNSPLHFGNGTRLTVT.